Each of the 30 T cell receptor beta chains below was sequenced from the same sample in a study of vaccination and CD4 T cells after COVID-19. These receptors' antigens are unknown. Cultured CD4+ T cell DNA underwent sequencing with the Oncomine TCR Beta short-read assay. TCRdb redid the calling of the PCR reads with MiXCR, one entry per CDR3 protein. There are approximately 20,000 distinct CDR3 sequences in the sample; less than 60% occur only once, and nearly 2.5% lies in the top ten. Treatment indicated: approximately 11-day PBMC culture with coronavirus spike peptide pools or control peptides (ViraFEST assay). Sequenced material: CD4+ T cells from blood, cultured in vitro, taken after SARS-CoV-2 vaccination. These receptors originate from a human donor who had recovered from COVID-19.

The chain employs TRBV19 and TRBJ2-5, with TRBD2 matching 11 bases. With 2 bases clipped from V and 2 bases from J, the junction kept 4 bases outside the gene matches. The CDR3 covers 16 residues. CDR1 is LNHDA and CDR2 is SQIVND in the germline V gene (reference sequence). CDR3 nucleotides: TGTGCCAGTAGTATATCTAGCGGGGGGACTCAAGAGACCCAGTACTTC. Translating it yields CASSISSGGTQETQYF.

The V gene is TRBV6-2 or TRBV6-3, the J gene TRBJ2-7; D uncertain. Germline V gives CDR1 MNHEY, CDR2 SVGEGT. The germline V and J ends were trimmed by 2 bases and 6 bases, with 14 bases remaining between them. CDR3 size: 14 residues. For the CDR3, the DNA is TGTGCCAGCAGTTACCTACCCTCTTCGTCCGAGCAGTACTTC. This encodes CASSYLPSSSEQYF.

This chain joins TRBV11-3 and TRBJ1-1, with D unresolved. This CDR3 has 14 amino acids. Germline V gene lookup returns CDR1 SGHNT and CDR2 YENEEA. Between the trimmed V and J ends, which lost 2 bases and 0 bases, there was a span of 7 bases. Written as DNA, the CDR3 is TGTGCCAGCAGCTTATCCTCCATGAACACTGAAGCTTTCTTT. Its protein is CASSLSSMNTEAFF.

CDR3 DNA sequence: TGTGCCAGCAGTTACCCGGCTGACGGGACCTACGAGCAGTACTTC. It translates to CASSYPADGTYEQYF. V and J are TRBV6-5 and TRBJ2-7; tentatively, D is TRBD2 (5 bases). In germline, CDR1 is MNHEY, CDR2 SVGAGI. CDR3 length: 15 residues. Between the trimmed V and J ends, which lost 2 bases and 2 bases, there was a span of 13 bases.

This chain links TRBV7-2 with TRBJ2-7; D ambiguous. V was cut by 5 bases and J by 4 bases, with 6 bases left in between. CDR1 and CDR2 (germline): SGHTA, FQGNSA. The CDR3 spans 11 residues. CDR3 DNA: TGTGCCAGCAGCAAAGAGTACGAGCAGTACTTC. It encodes CASSKEYEQYF.

This clonotype appeared a few times. The chain couples TRBV7-2 to TRBJ1-5; possible D gene TRBD1, 5 bases. The CDR3 has 16 amino acids. The germline V and J ends were trimmed by 1 base and 1 base, with 11 bases remaining between them. Germline V gene lookup returns CDR1 SGHTA and CDR2 FQGNSA. As DNA, the CDR3 is TGTGCCAGCAGCTTAGTCGGGGGAATCAGCAATCAGCCCCAGCATTTT. Translation: CASSLVGGISNQPQHF. Filled out from reference TRBV7-2 and TRBJ1-5, the complete variable domain reads GAGVSQSPSNKVTEKGKDVELRCDPISGHTALYWYRQSLGQGLEFLIYFQGNSAPDKSGLPSDRFSAERTGGSVSTLTIQRTQQEDSAVYLCASSLVGGISNQPQHFGDGTRLSIL.

This chain uses TRBV5-1 with TRBJ1-6; 9 nucleotides match TRBD1. The trim removed 6 bases at V and 9 bases at J, leaving 7 bases unmatched. The CDR3 consists of 14 residues. CDR1 is SGHRS and CDR2 is YFSETQ in the germline V gene. The CDR3 reads CASTKDRGSSPLHF. In nucleotides, the CDR3 is TGCGCCAGCACCAAGGACAGGGGAAGTTCACCCCTCCACTTT.

The table lists this clonotype with a few counts. The chain recombines TRBV24-1 with TRBJ1-5; maybe TRBD1 (5 bases). This CDR3 region has 15 residues. CDR1 and CDR2 (germline): KGHDR, SFDVKD. Trimming removed 12 bases from V and 1 base from J, with 18 bases in between. In DNA, the CDR3 is TGTGCCGCAACCCCGGGACGGGGGAGCAATCAGCCCCAGCATTTT. Its translation: CAATPGRGSNQPQHF.

The chain recombines TRBV4-1 with TRBJ1-2, with D maybe TRBD1 (5 bases). Per germline, CDR1 MGHRA and CDR2 YSYEKL. Deletions cut 3 bases from V and 2 bases from J, with 13 bases between. The CDR3 has 15 residues. CDR3 sequence: CASSQGQTSNYGYTF. CDR3 nucleotides: TGCGCCAGCAGCCAGGGGCAGACATCGAACTATGGCTACACCTTC.

J is TRBJ2-3 and V is TRBV29-1, with D perhaps TRBD1 (5 bases). The germline V and J ends were trimmed by 6 bases and 2 bases, with 12 bases remaining between them. The CDR3 contains 13 residues. Germline V gene data show CDR1 as SQVTM and CDR2 as ANQGSEA. CDR3 region: CSVAKGSTDTQYF. CDR3 coding DNA: TGCAGCGTCGCCAAGGGGTCCACAGATACGCAGTATTTT.

The chain has TRBV6-1 and TRBJ2-2; 14 bases match TRBD2. Germline loops: CDR1 MNHNS, CDR2 SASEGT. After removal of 6 bases from V and 7 bases from J, the junction contained 7 bases not matched to a gene. The CDR3 covers 16 residues. The CDR3 loop reads CASRQTSGGVDGELFF. The CDR3 nucleotides are TGTGCCAGCAGACAGACTAGCGGGGGGGTTGACGGGGAGCTGTTTTTT.

This chain joins TRBV19 and TRBJ2-5; possibly TRBD1 for D (6 bases). In germline, CDR1 is LNHDA, CDR2 SQIVND (reference sequence). Trimming removed 5 bases at V and 5 bases at J, with 12 bases between. The length of the CDR3 is 13 residues. CDR3 protein: CASSPGAMETQYF. CDR3 bases: TGTGCCAGTAGTCCAGGGGCAATGGAGACCCAGTACTTC.

This clonotype has more than one count but fewer than ten. CDR3 in DNA: TGTGCCAGCGAGGGACAGGGAAACTCACCCCTCCACTTT. Translation gives CASEGQGNSPLHF. The J gene is TRBJ1-6, the V gene TRBV25-1; TRBD1 matches 9 bases. The germline V gene has CDR1 MGHDK and CDR2 SYGVNS. This CDR3 contains 13 residues. J was trimmed by 10 bases and V by 8 bases; bases with no gene match: 6.

The V call is TRBV7-2, the J call TRBJ2-1; 7 bases map to TRBD2. Germline loops: CDR1 SGHTA, CDR2 FQGNSA. With 5 bases clipped from V and 10 bases from J, the junction kept 5 bases outside the gene matches. The CDR3 totals 12 residues. This CDR3 is CASSQTSKEQFF. The CDR3 DNA reads TGTGCCAGCAGCCAGACTAGCAAGGAGCAGTTCTTC.

The rearrangement links TRBV10-2 to TRBJ1-2; D gene uncertain. Germline CDR1 reads WSHSY; CDR2 reads SAAADI. This CDR3 is built from 11 residues. V lost 7 bases, J lost 4 bases, and 7 bases lay in between. CDR3 region: CASMTSYGYTF. CDR3 nucleotide sequence: TGCGCCAGCATGACCTCCTATGGCTACACCTTC.

This chain connects TRBV19 to TRBJ1-1; 8 bases fit TRBD1. J gave up 4 bases and V 9 bases, and 13 bases lay outside the gene matches. This CDR3 is 15 amino acids long. Looked up from germline, CDR1 is LNHDA and CDR2 is SQIVND (reference sequence). For the CDR3, the DNA is TGTGCCAGCCACCGAAGACAGGGGAGGCCCACTGAAGCTTTCTTT. Protein product: CASHRRQGRPTEAFF.

The J gene is TRBJ1-5, the V gene TRBV6-1; 8 positions match TRBD1. CDR3 length: 14 residues. Germline V gives CDR1 MNHNS, CDR2 SASEGT. The V segment lost 5 bases and the J segment 3 bases; nucleotides outside the gene matches: 3. CDR3 DNA: TGTGCCAGCAGTAGACAGGGGCCCAATCAGCCCCAGCATTTT. Amino acids: CASSRQGPNQPQHF.

The genes are TRBV27 and TRBJ2-3; 10 bases are a match to TRBD1. The CDR3 runs to 14 residues. Trimming cost V 8 bases and J 6 bases; bases outside gene matches: 8. Germline CDR1 reads MNHEY; CDR2 reads SMNVEV (reference sequence). The CDR3 bases are TGTGCCAGCCAAAGGTGGGACAGGGGTGATACGCAGTATTTT. Amino acids: CASQRWDRGDTQYF.

There are a few counts of this clonotype. V gene TRBV12-3 or TRBV12-4 combines with J gene TRBJ1-5; 8 nucleotides match TRBD1. Trimming took 3 bases from V and 5 from J; bases not matched to a gene: 0. The CDR3 is made up of 13 amino acids. CDR3 sequence (DNA): TGTGCCAGCAGTTTGGACAGGGATCAGCCCCAGCATTTT. Protein sequence: CASSLDRDQPQHF.

The gene calls are TRBV30 and TRBJ2-7; D gene uncertain. V was clipped by 1 base and J by 4 bases, with 5 bases between them. CDR1 and CDR2 from the germline V gene are GTSNPN and SVGIG (reference sequence). This CDR3 has 11 residues. The CDR3 protein is CAWSGTYEQYF. Written as DNA, the CDR3 is TGTGCCTGGAGTGGAACTTACGAGCAGTACTTC.

This rearrangement joins TRBV6-1 to TRBJ1-6; TRBD1 aligns across 7 bases. The germline CDR1 and CDR2 sequences are MNHNS and SASEGT. Trimming removed 2 bases from V and 14 bases from J; junction bases left unmatched: 9. The CDR3 covers 14 residues. The CDR3 sequence is CASSERRDRSSLHF. The DNA of the CDR3 is TGTGCCAGCAGTGAACGCAGGGACAGATCATCCCTCCACTTT.

This clonotype was picked up a small number of times. V and J are TRBV19 and TRBJ2-5; D is ambiguous. There are 14 residues in the CDR3. Trimming pared 4 bases from V and 5 bases from J, leaving 14 bases between. Looked up from germline, CDR1 is LNHDA and CDR2 is SQIVND (reference sequence). The CDR3 DNA follows: TGTGCCAGTAGTACTGACACCCAGGTGGAGACCCAGTACTTC. It is translated as CASSTDTQVETQYF.

This clonotype was counted a few times. The CDR3 DNA reads TGTGCCACCAGGCCCAGGGAGGGCAATCAGCCCCAGCATTTT. It codes for CATRPREGNQPQHF. The chain links TRBV24-1 to TRBJ1-5; TRBD1 is a possible D gene (5 bases). CDR1 is KGHDR, CDR2 SFDVKD, per germline. V lost 7 bases and J 2 bases, leaving 11 bases between the germline ends. The CDR3 consists of 14 residues.

This clonotype was seen more than once but under ten times. V is TRBV7-9 and J is TRBJ2-5; 7 positions match TRBD1. Trimming took 5 bases from V and 2 from J; bases not matched to a gene: 5. The length of the CDR3 is 14 residues. Per the germline V gene, CDR1 is SEHNR and CDR2 is FQNEAQ (reference sequence). The CDR3 sequence: CASSRMTGQETQYF. The CDR3 DNA is TGTGCCAGCAGCCGTATGACAGGGCAAGAGACCCAGTACTTC.

The V and J genes are TRBV27 and TRBJ2-7; the D is unclear. V was cut by 6 bases and J by 3 bases, with 15 bases left in between. Germline assignment: CDR1 MNHEY and CDR2 SMNVEV (reference sequence). The CDR3 is made up of 14 amino acids. The CDR3 nucleotides read TGTGCCAGCAGACTTTCAGGACGCCTCTACGAGCAGTACTTC. Translation: CASRLSGRLYEQYF.

The chain uses TRBV11-1 and TRBJ1-6; D not certain. There are 14 residues in the CDR3. V lost 5 bases, J lost 5 bases, and 10 bases lay in between. The germline V gene has CDR1 SGHAT and CDR2 FQDESV (reference sequence). CDR3 sequence (DNA): TGTGCCAGCAGCAGGTCGGGGAATAATTCACCCCTCCACTTT. As protein: CASSRSGNNSPLHF.

V is TRBV20-1 and J is TRBJ1-3, with D hard to call. The CDR3 contains 11 residues. V lost 0 bases and J 7 bases, leaving 4 bases between the germline ends. The germline gives CDR1 DFQATT, CDR2 SNEGSKA (reference sequence). The CDR3 nucleotides are TGCAGTGCTAGAGATATGAACACCATATATTTT. Its protein product is CSARDMNTIYF.

This clonotype occurred a few times. This chain uses TRBV19 with TRBJ2-1; perhaps TRBD1 as D (6 bases). Trimming removed 2 bases from V and 6 bases from J, with 11 bases in between. The germline CDR1 and CDR2 sequences are LNHDA and SQIVND (reference sequence). CDR3 length: 14 amino acids. CDR3 nucleotides: TGTGCCAGTAGTATACGCCACAGGGTCAATGAGCAGTTCTTC. Protein sequence: CASSIRHRVNEQFF. Full variable domain (rest looked up from reference TRBV19 and TRBJ2-1): DGGITQSPKYLFRKEGQNVTLSCEQNLNHDAMYWYRQDPGQGLRLIYYSQIVNDFQKGDIAEGYSVSREKKESFPLTVTSAQKNPTAFYLCASSIRHRVNEQFFGPGTRLTVL.

The V and J genes are TRBV10-3 and TRBJ1-6; the D is unclear. V lost 3 bases and J lost 10, with 16 bases in between. The CDR3 extends over 15 amino acids. CDR1 is ENHRY, CDR2 SYGVKD, per germline. The chain's CDR3 is CAISDPSGGGSPLHF. The CDR3 DNA reads as TGTGCCATCAGTGACCCCAGTGGCGGAGGCTCACCCCTCCACTTT.

The rearrangement joins TRBV5-1 to TRBJ1-6; no clear D gene. CDR1 is SGHRS and CDR2 is YFSETQ in the germline V gene. CDR3 length: 18 amino acids. The germline V and J ends were trimmed by 1 base and 0 bases, with 14 bases remaining between them. CDR3 DNA: TGCGCCAGCAGCTTGTCAGACGGCATAAGCTCCTATAATTCACCCCTCCACTTT. Encoded protein: CASSLSDGISSYNSPLHF.